A selection of T cell receptor beta chains follows, all from one sample in a study of T cells after yellow fever vaccination. TCRdb analysed the 5' RACE reads with MiXCR anew, one entry per CDR3 protein. The sample gives hundreds of thousands of distinct CDR3 sequences, about 8.7% of which show up once; roughly 18% is in the top ten. This specimen was PBMCs, taken on the day of the first yellow fever vaccination. The receptors were gathered from a man between 18 and 29 years old who received the YFV17D yellow fever vaccine. The CDR3 runs from the conserved cysteine through the conserved F or W. A D gene is named only where the DNA matches it firmly. A clone size is listed for some rows: how often the clone was seen (once, few, many), or a class if it is expanded.

j_gene,v_gene,d_gene,abundance,CDR3aa,CDR3nt
TRBJ1-2,TRBV5-1,-,-,CASSLSQGFNYGYTF,TGCGCCAGCAGCTTGTCGCAGGGTTTTAACTATGGCTACACCTTC
TRBJ1-5,TRBV27,-,many,CASSLKGRNQPQHF,TGTGCCAGCAGTTTAAAGGGACGCAATCAGCCCCAGCATTTT
TRBJ1-1,TRBV5-1,TRBD1,-,CASSLLGKQGIGTEAFF,TGCGCCAGCAGCTTATTGGGTAAACAGGGGATAGGCACTGAAGCTTTCTTT
TRBJ2-5,TRBV7-9,-,few,CASSQVTSQETQYF,TGTGCCAGCAGCCAAGTTACCTCCCAAGAGACCCAGTACTTC
TRBJ2-3,TRBV2,TRBD1,few,CAISTGTVERDTQYF,TGTGCCATCTCGACCGGGACAGTGGAACGTGATACGCAGTATTTT
TRBJ2-3,TRBV2,-,-,CASSDGWGTQYF,TGTGCCAGCTCTGACGGGTGGGGTACGCAGTATTTT
TRBJ1-1,TRBV11-2,-,few,CASSQDSRNTEAFF,TGTGCCAGCAGCCAAGACAGCAGAAACACTGAAGCTTTCTTT
TRBJ1-2,TRBV7-9,TRBD1,-,CASSARRGTYGYTF,TGTGCCAGCAGCGCCCGCAGGGGGACCTATGGCTACACCTTC
TRBJ2-5,TRBV20-1,TRBD1,-,CSASGTGGIQETQYF,TGCAGTGCTAGCGGGACAGGGGGAATCCAAGAGACCCAGTACTTC
TRBJ2-5,TRBV7-9,-,few,CASSSGVARETQYF,TGTGCCAGCAGCTCAGGGGTAGCAAGGGAGACCCAGTACTTC
TRBJ1-1,TRBV12-3/TRBV12-4,-,few,CASSGDMRPAFF,TGTGCCAGCAGTGGGGACATGCGGCCAGCTTTCTTT
TRBJ2-7,TRBV20-1,-,few,CSARSGPGGYEQYF,TGCAGTGCTAGATCAGGCCCCGGGGGCTACGAGCAGTACTTC
TRBJ1-1,TRBV29-1,-,-,CSIEDLAANTEAFF,TGCAGCATTGAAGATCTGGCAGCGAACACTGAAGCTTTCTTT
TRBJ2-3,TRBV15,TRBD2,-,CATRRDLAGNTDTQYF,TGTGCCACCAGAAGGGATCTAGCGGGCAACACAGATACGCAGTATTTT
TRBJ1-2,TRBV20-1,-,-,CSAGGGTGYYGYTF,TGCAGTGCAGGCGGAGGCACGGGGTACTATGGCTACACCTTC
TRBJ2-2,TRBV6-5,-,few,CASSYSSGNTGELFF,TGTGCCAGCAGTTACTCGTCTGGGAACACCGGGGAGCTGTTTTTT
TRBJ2-1,TRBV18,-,few,CASSHPDSTGHNEQFF,TGTGCCAGCTCTCACCCAGATTCGACGGGACACAATGAGCAGTTCTTC
TRBJ1-1,TRBV12-3/TRBV12-4,-,few,CASSLRSLTEAFF,TGTGCCAGCAGTTTAAGATCTCTCACTGAAGCTTTCTTT
TRBJ2-2,TRBV27,-,-,CASSPRGGLTGELFF,TGTGCCAGCAGCCCTCGTGGGGGGCTTACCGGGGAGCTGTTTTTT
TRBJ2-7,TRBV6-2/TRBV6-3,-,few,CASSYPNGYEQYF,TGTGCCAGCAGTTACCCCAACGGTTACGAGCAGTACTTC
TRBJ1-1,TRBV6-1,-,-,CASSKRPIPGTEAFF,TGTGCCAGCAGTAAGCGTCCCATTCCTGGCACTGAAGCTTTCTTT
TRBJ1-2,TRBV11-2,-,few,CASSFPPLGYTF,TGTGCCAGCAGCTTCCCTCCCCTGGGCTACACCTTC
TRBJ2-1,TRBV3-1,TRBD1,few,CASSQEQGAYNEQFF,TGTGCCAGCAGCCAAGAGCAGGGGGCCTACAATGAGCAGTTCTTC
TRBJ2-2,TRBV7-3,-,few,CASSLGPSENTGELFF,TGTGCCAGCAGCTTGGGGCCTAGCGAGAACACCGGGGAGCTGTTTTTT
TRBJ1-5,TRBV12-3/TRBV12-4,TRBD1,-,CASRSTGDYQPQHF,TGTGCCAGCAGGTCGACAGGGGACTATCAGCCCCAGCATTTT
TRBJ2-1,TRBV13,-,-,CASSEALVVDSEQFF,TGTGCCAGCAGCGAGGCCCTAGTTGTGGATAGTGAGCAGTTCTTC
TRBJ2-5,TRBV6-1,-,-,CASSRGPGWGETQYF,TGTGCCAGCAGCCGGGGGCCAGGATGGGGAGAGACCCAGTACTTC
TRBJ1-4,TRBV30,-,-,CAWSEGHSNEKLFF,TGTGCCTGGAGTGAGGGACACTCTAATGAAAAACTGTTTTTT